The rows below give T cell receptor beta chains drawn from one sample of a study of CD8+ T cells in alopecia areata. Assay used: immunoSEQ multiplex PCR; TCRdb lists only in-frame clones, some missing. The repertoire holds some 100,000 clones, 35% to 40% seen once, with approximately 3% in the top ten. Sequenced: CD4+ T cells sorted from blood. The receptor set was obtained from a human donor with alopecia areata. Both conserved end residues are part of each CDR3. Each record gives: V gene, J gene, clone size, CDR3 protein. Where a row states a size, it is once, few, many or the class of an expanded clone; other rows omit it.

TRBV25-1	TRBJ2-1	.	CASSGPSGRAYNEQFF
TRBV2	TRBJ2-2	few	CASSAGTNTGELFF
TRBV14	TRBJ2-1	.	CASSQPSGSRNEQFF
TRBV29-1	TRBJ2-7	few	CSAGGPGQSTNSEQYF
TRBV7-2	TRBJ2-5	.	CASSLGVGGETQYF
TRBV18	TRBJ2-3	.	CASSPAGFTDTQYF
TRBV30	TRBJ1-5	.	CAWSLDGSQPQHF
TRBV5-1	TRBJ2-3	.	CASSLGANVDTQYF
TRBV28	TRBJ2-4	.	CASSWDSRNIQYF
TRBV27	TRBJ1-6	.	CASSYQYNSPLHF
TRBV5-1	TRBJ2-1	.	CASSSSGGARYEQFF
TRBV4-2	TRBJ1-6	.	CASSTGRTLGSPLHF
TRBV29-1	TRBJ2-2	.	CSVEGFTSGTGELFF
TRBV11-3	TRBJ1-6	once	CASSQGGRGSRSLHF
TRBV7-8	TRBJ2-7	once	CASSLERGPYEQYF
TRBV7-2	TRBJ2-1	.	CASSSGSRTKNEQFF
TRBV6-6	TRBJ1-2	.	CASSYPGTTNYGYTF
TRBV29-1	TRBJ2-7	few	CSGQTDSYEQYF
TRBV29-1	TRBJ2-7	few	CSVARRGDEQYF
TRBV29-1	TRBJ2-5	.	CSVEEALAGRQETQYF
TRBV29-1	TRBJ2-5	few	CSVGEGGQETQYF
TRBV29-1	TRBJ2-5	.	CSVEGQRQETQYF
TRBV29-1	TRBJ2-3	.	CSVRSLAPSTDTQYF
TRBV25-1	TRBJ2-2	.	CASRTSGITGELFF
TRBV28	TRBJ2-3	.	CASSGYRTDTQYF
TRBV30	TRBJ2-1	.	CAWTDTNSYNEQFF
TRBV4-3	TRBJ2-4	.	CASSPISGTGDLIQYF
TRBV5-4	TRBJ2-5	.	CASSLLETQYF
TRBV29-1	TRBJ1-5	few	CSVGQANNQPQHF
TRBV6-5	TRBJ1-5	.	CASRKTGLGQPQHF
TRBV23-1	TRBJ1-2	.	CASRRLERGHGYTF
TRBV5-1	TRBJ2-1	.	CASSLEGAAAQFF
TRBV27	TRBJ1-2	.	CASSAWTGGNGYTF
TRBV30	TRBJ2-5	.	CAWSGDRGGETQYF
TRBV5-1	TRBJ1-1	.	CASSLTPGFDTEAFF